In its sample, the clone carrying this T cell receptor (beta chain) was seen a few times. Its antigen is currently unknown. Mismatch with germline at one junction end may stem from a read error. Germline V CDR1 and CDR2: SSHAT, FNYEAQ (reference sequence). This CDR3 is 13 amino acids long. Regarding time point: persistent/refractory GD, antithyroid drugs over 5 years with positive TRAb. After RNA was extracted from PBMCs, the TCR library was made from it. Those enrolled as patients came out of an endocrinology department in Xi'an, China. Arm-PCR of CDR3 regions with iRepertoire HTBI primers generated TCR beta libraries. Each CDR3 protein gets one entry after TCRdb re-called the multiplex PCR reads with MiXCR. Of around 460,000 distinct CDR3 sequences in the sample, around a fifth were seen once. The entry originates in a study of regulatory T cells in long-lasting Graves disease. Study-wide results and caveats: Sample size was small, which may have lowered accuracy. Persistent disease preferred TRBV28, TRBJ1-2 and TRBJ2-5.

The clonotype comes from a female donor with Graves disease. The chain is built from TRBV7-7 and TRBJ1-1; TRBD1 might be the D (6 bases). The sample here was peripheral blood mononuclear cells (PBMCs), taken when the disease was refractory, from a patient treated with antithyroid drugs. CDR3 sequence (DNA): TGTGCTAGCAGCCCACAGGGCAGCACTGAAGCTTTCTTT. Translation: CASSPQGSTEAFF.